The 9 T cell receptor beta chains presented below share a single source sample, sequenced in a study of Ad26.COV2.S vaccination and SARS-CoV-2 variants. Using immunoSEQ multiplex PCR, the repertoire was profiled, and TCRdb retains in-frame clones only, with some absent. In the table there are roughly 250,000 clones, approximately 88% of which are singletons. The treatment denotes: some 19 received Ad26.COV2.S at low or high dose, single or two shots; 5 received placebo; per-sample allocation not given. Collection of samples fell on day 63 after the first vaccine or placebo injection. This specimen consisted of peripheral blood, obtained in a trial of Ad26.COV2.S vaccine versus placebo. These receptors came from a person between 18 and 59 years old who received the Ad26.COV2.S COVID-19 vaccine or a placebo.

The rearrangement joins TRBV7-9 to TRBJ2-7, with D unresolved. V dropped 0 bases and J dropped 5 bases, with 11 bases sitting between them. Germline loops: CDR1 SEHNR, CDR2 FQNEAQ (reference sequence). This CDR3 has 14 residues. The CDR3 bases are TGTGCCAGCAGCTTAGCGGAAGGGTTCAACGAGCAGTACTTC. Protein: CASSLAEGFNEQYF.

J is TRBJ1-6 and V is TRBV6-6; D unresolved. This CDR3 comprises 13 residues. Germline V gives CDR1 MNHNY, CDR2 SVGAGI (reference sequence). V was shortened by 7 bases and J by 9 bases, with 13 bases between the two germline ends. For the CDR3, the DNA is TGTGCCAGCACGGTGGAGGAGGGTTCACCCCTCCACTTT. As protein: CASTVEEGSPLHF.

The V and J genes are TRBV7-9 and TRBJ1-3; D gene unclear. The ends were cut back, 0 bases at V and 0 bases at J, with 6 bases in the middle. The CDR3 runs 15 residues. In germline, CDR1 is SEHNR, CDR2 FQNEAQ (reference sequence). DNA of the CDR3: TGTGCCAGCAGCTTAGCGCCCTACTCTGGAAACACCATATATTTT. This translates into CASSLAPYSGNTIYF.

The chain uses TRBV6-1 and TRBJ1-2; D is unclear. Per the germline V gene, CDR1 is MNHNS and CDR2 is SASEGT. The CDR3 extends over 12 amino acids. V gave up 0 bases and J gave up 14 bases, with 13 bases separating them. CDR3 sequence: CASSEATAAETF. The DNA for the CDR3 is TGTGCCAGCAGTGAAGCGACGGCCGCGGAGACCTTC.

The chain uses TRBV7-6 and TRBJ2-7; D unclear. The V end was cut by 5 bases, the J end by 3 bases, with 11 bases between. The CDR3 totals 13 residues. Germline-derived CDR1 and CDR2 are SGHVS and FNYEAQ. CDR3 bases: TGTGCCAGCAGCCTGGGTCCCCTCTACGAGCAGTACGTC. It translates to CASSLGPLYEQYV.

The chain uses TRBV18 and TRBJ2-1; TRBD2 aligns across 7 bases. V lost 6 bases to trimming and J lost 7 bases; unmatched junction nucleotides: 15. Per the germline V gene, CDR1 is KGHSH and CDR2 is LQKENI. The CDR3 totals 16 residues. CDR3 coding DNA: TGTGCCAGCTCCCAGGCAGTGGGGGGGGTACGGAATGAGCAGTTCTTC. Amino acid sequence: CASSQAVGGVRNEQFF.

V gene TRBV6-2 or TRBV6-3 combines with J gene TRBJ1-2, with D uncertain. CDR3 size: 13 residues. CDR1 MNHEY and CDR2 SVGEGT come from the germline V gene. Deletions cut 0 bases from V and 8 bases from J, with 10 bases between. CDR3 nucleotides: TGTGCCAGCAGTTACTCCGGGATTGGCGGCTACACCTTC. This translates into CASSYSGIGGYTF.

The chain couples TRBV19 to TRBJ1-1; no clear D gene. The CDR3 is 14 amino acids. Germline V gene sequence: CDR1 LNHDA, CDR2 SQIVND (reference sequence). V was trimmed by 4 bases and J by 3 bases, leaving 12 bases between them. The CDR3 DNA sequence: TGTGCCAGTAGTAGATCCCGGGGTGACACTGAAGCTTTCTTT. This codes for CASSRSRGDTEAFF.

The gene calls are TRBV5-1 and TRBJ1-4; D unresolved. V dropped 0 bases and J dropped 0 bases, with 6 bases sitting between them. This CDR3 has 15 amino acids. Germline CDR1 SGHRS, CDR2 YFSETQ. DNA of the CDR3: TGCGCCAGCAGCTTGGCCTATTCAACTAATGAAAAACTGTTTTTT. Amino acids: CASSLAYSTNEKLFF.